These 16 T cell receptor beta chains share one sample of origin, sequenced in a study of CD8+CD57+ T cells in acquired aplastic anemia. Investigators profiled TCR beta VDJ and CDR3 from genomic DNA template. TCRdb reprocessed the reads with MiXCR, giving one entry per CDR3 protein. There are 40,000 or so distinct CDR3 sequences in the sample; around three quarters occur only once, and about 23% lies in the top ten. The sample was sorted CD4+, CD8+, or CD8+CD57+ T cells (not recorded which) from PBMCs. All receptors come from a human donor in good health, serving as a control.

The table lists this clonotype with a count of one. Here the CDR3 reads CASTAVGNQPQHF. The DNA of the CDR3 is TGTGCCAGCACGGCCGTGGGCAATCAGCCCCAGCATTTT. J is TRBJ1-5 and V is TRBV2; D gene ambiguous. Germline CDR1 is SNHLY and CDR2 is FYNNEI. V lost 7 bases to trimming and J lost 2 bases, with 9 bases between them. The CDR3 has 13 amino acids.

The chain combines TRBV12-3 or TRBV12-4 with TRBJ2-1; no clear D gene. There are 12 residues in the CDR3. Trimming left V 1 base short and J 9 bases short, with 7 bases between. CDR3 sequence (DNA): TGTGCCAGCAGTTTAGGTGGTATTGAGCAGTTCTTC. Translation gives CASSLGGIEQFF.

This clonotype showed up just once. This chain uses TRBV20-1 with TRBJ2-7, with D perhaps matching TRBD1 (5 bases). With 1 base removed from V and 2 bases from J, the gap between germline ends came to 12 bases. The CDR3 is 14 amino acids. Germline CDR1 reads DFQATT; CDR2 reads SNEGSKA (reference sequence). The CDR3 DNA follows: TGCAGTGCTAGAGGACGCGCAGGGACCTACGAGCAGTACTTC. This codes for CSARGRAGTYEQYF.

This clonotype appeared a few times. V and J are TRBV10-3 and TRBJ1-6, with D unclear. Germline CDR1 and CDR2: ENHRY and SYGVKD. The CDR3 is 15 residues long. Trimming pared 4 bases from V and 0 bases from J, leaving 7 bases between. For the CDR3, the DNA is TGTGCCATCAGTGCGTCAAGCTCCTATAATTCACCCCTCCACTTT. It codes for CAISASSSYNSPLHF.

This clonotype was counted between two and nine times. V gene TRBV10-3 combines with J gene TRBJ2-7; 9 bases line up with TRBD1. Per germline, CDR1 ENHRY and CDR2 SYGVKD. The J segment lost 4 bases and the V segment lost 3 bases, leaving 4 bases of the junction unmatched. CDR3 length equals 14 residues. The CDR3 spells CAISESDRGYEQYF. Here the CDR3 DNA reads TGTGCCATCAGTGAATCGGACAGGGGATACGAGCAGTACTTC.

The DNA of the CDR3 is TGCAGTGCTAGGGACCTGCGACAGGGTGGGGCCCTCCACTTT. Its protein product is CSARDLRQGGALHF. V and J are TRBV20-1 and TRBJ1-6; 7 bases map to TRBD1. The CDR3 consists of 14 residues. V dropped 3 bases and J dropped 14; count of bases not matched to a gene: 13. Germline values: CDR1 DFQATT, CDR2 SNEGSKA (reference sequence).

The chain has TRBV15 and TRBJ1-1; TRBD1 matches 9 bases. The CDR3 loop spans 16 amino acids. Germline V gives CDR1 LNHNV, CDR2 YYDKDF (reference sequence). After removal of 6 bases from V and 4 bases from J, the junction contained 12 bases not matched to a gene. CDR3 in DNA: TGTGCCACCAGTAGGGGGCCGGGACAGGGTAGCACTGAAGCTTTCTTT. Translation gives CATSRGPGQGSTEAFF.

This clonotype was seen many times. The chain carries TRBV6-2 or TRBV6-3 and TRBJ1-2; TRBD1 might be the D (6 bases). This CDR3 is built from 14 residues. V was cut by 2 bases and J by 10 bases, with 17 bases left in between. Per germline, CDR1 MNHEY and CDR2 SVGEGT. The CDR3 protein is CASSYPPGTGAYTF. CDR3 sequence (DNA): TGTGCCAGCAGTTACCCACCCGGAACGGGGGCCTACACCTTC.

With respect to this clonotype: An end of the junction differs from the germline gene, which may be a read error. The chain recombines TRBV12-5 with TRBJ2-3; D is perhaps TRBD2 (6 bases). The CDR3 runs 9 residues. CDR1 and CDR2 (germline): LGHNT, FRNRAP. The CDR3 reads CASGTPGVF. The CDR3 DNA reads TGTGCTAGTGGTACCCCGGGAGTTTTT.

CDR3 loop: CASTLPGGEQYF. Written as DNA, the CDR3 is TGTGCCAGCACCCTCCCGGGGGGCGAGCAGTACTTC. The chain couples TRBV7-9 to TRBJ2-7; 7 nucleotides agree with TRBD2. The CDR3 runs 12 residues. Germline V gene sequence: CDR1 SEHNR, CDR2 FQNEAQ (reference sequence). V shed 7 bases, J shed 6 bases, and the junction held 6 bases outside the gene matches.

V gene TRBV9 combines with J gene TRBJ2-3, with D possibly being TRBD1 (5 bases). V lost 0 bases to trimming and J lost 4 bases, with 9 bases between them. This CDR3 comprises 14 residues. Per the germline V gene, CDR1 is SGDLS and CDR2 is YYNGEE. The CDR3 DNA reads TGTGCCAGCAGCGTAGGGGGCAGTTCAGATACGCAGTATTTT. Protein product: CASSVGGSSDTQYF. Looking up the rest from reference TRBV9 and TRBJ2-3 gives the full variable domain: DSGVTQTPKHLITATGQRVTLRCSPRSGDLSVYWYQQSLDQGLQFLIQYYNGEERAKGNILERFSAQQFPDLHSELNLSSLELGDSALYFCASSVGGSSDTQYFGPGTRLTVL.

The V gene is TRBV7-9, the J gene TRBJ1-6; TRBD1 is a possible D gene (5 bases). Between the trimmed V and J ends, which lost 5 bases and 8 bases, there was a span of 10 bases. The CDR3 is 13 residues long. Germline V gene lookup returns CDR1 SEHNR and CDR2 FQNEAQ (reference sequence). CDR3 amino acids: CASSAGTYSPLHF. The CDR3 DNA reads as TGTGCCAGCAGCGCCGGGACTTATTCACCCCTCCACTTT.

This sequence joins TRBV15 and TRBJ2-1, with 7 bases matching TRBD2. J lost 2 bases, V lost 0 bases, and 4 bases had no gene match. The CDR3 is made up of 16 amino acids. Germline CDR1 LNHNV, CDR2 YYDKDF (reference sequence). In DNA, the CDR3 is TGTGCCACCAGCAGAGATGGGGGAGGGACCTACAATGAGCAGTTCTTC. It yields the protein CATSRDGGGTYNEQFF.

The V gene is TRBV30, the J gene TRBJ1-5; D is unclear. With 2 bases removed from V and 4 bases from J, the gap between germline ends came to 9 bases. CDR1 and CDR2 from the germline V gene are GTSNPN and SVGIG (reference sequence). The CDR3 runs 13 residues. CDR3 amino acids: CAWSRGPNQPQHF. The DNA for the CDR3 is TGTGCCTGGAGTAGAGGGCCAAATCAGCCCCAGCATTTT.

The chain joins TRBV19 to TRBJ2-3; 9 bases match TRBD2. There are 15 residues in the CDR3. V dropped 9 bases and J dropped 2; count of bases not matched to a gene: 9. Germline values: CDR1 LNHDA, CDR2 SQIVND (reference sequence). CDR3 nucleotide sequence: TGTGCCAGCACCCTAGCGGGGAGCCACACAGATACGCAGTATTTT. It translates to CASTLAGSHTDTQYF.

Points on this clonotype: An end of the junction differs from the germline gene, which may be a read error. V gene TRBV24-1 combines with J gene TRBJ2-7, with TRBD1 matching 7 bases. The CDR3 has 14 residues. CDR1 and CDR2 (germline): KGHDR, SFDVKD. CDR3 protein: CATKRGPSSHEQYF. CDR3 sequence (DNA): TGTGCCACCAAAAGGGGGCCAAGCTCCCACGAGCAGTACTTC.